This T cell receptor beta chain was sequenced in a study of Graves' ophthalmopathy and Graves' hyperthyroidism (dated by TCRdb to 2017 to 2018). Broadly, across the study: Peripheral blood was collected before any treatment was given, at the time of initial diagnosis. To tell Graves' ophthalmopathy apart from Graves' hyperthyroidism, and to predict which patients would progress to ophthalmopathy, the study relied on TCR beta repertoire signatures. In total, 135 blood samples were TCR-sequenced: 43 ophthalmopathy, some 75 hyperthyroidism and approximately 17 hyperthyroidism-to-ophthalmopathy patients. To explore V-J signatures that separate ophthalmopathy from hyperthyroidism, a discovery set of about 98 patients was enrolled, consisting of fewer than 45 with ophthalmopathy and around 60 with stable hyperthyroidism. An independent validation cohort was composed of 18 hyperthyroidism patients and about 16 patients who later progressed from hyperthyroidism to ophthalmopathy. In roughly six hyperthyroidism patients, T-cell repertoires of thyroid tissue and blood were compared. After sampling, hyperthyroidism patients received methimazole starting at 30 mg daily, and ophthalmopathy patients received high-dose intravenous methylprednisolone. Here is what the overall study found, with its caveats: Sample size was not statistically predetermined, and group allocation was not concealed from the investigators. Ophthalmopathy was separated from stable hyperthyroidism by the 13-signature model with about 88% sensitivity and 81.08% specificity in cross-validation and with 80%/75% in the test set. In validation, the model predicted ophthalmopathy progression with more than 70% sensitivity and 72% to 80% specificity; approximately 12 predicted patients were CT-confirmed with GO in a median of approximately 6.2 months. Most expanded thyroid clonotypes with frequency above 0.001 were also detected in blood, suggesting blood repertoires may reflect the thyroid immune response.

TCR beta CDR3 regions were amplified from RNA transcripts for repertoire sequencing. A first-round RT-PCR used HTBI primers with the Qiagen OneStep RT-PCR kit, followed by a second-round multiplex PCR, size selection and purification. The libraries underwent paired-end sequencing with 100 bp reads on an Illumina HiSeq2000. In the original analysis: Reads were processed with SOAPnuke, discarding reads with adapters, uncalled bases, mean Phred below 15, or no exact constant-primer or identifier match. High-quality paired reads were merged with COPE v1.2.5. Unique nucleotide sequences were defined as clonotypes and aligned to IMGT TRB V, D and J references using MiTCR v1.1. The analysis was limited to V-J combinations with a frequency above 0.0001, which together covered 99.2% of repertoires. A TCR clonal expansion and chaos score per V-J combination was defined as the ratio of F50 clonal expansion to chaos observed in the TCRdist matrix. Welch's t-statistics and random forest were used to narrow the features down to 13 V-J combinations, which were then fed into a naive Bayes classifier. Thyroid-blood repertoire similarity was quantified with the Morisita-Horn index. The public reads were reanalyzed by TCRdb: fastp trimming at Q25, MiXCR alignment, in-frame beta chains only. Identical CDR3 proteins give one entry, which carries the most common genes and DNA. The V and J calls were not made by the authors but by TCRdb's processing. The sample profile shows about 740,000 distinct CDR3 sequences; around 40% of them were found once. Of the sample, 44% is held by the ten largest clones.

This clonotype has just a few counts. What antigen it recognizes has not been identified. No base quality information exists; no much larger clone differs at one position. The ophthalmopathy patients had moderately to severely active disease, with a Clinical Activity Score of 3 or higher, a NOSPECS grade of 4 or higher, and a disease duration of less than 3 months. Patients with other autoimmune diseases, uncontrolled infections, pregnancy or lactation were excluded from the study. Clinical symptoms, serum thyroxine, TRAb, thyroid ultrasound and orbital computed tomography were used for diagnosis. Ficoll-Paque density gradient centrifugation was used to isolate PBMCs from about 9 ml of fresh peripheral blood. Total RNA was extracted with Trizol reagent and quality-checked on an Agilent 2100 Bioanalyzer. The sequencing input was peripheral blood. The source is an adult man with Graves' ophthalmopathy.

CDR3 protein: CASSFGGGSMSCTEAFF. The DNA reads TGTGCCAGCAGCTTTGGCGGGGGGAGTATGAGCTGCACTGAAGCTTTCTTT. The receptor chain draws on TRBV7-2 and TRBJ1-1, and TRBD1 may be the D gene, going by 5 matching bases. From the cysteine up to the phenylalanine, the CDR3 has a length of 17 residues. Solely the CDR3 DNA is kept, with 51 bases framed from the first base. The CDR1 and CDR2 encoded by the germline V gene are SGHTA and FQGNSA. Relative to germline, V is 3 bases shorter and J is 4 bases shorter, with 21 bases between their ends.